This passage covers 30 T cell receptor beta chains from one sample sequenced in a study of CD8 T cells in Susac syndrome (dated by TCRdb to between 2019 and 2020). Receptor amplification or capture employed the immunoSEQ multiplex PCR assay. RNA was extracted using the RNeasy kit, and about 0.5 to 1 ug of the RNA was reverse transcribed with random hexamers. In-frame beta chains were kept once TCRdb had trimmed the public reads at Q25 with fastp and called clones with MiXCR. One record per CDR3 amino acid sequence lists the most common genes and DNA. Present in this sample are 120,000 or so distinct CDR3 sequences, around 94% of which were seen just once. 0.2% to 0.25% of the sample is in the top ten clones. The material sequenced was CD8+ T cells from PBMCs. Receptors were obtained from a human donor with Susac syndrome.

The genes are TRBV27 and TRBJ2-7; D possibly corresponds to TRBD2 (5 bases). This CDR3 spans 14 amino acids. CDR1 and CDR2 (germline): MNHEY, SMNVEV (reference sequence). The ends were cut back, 5 bases at V and 0 bases at J, with 11 bases in the middle. The CDR3 protein is CASSPAVRSYEQYF. DNA for the CDR3: TGTGCCAGCAGTCCAGCGGTGCGCTCCTACGAGCAGTACTTC.

The chain recombines TRBV29-1 with TRBJ1-2, with a possible D match to TRBD1 (6 bases). CDR1 is SQVTM and CDR2 is ANQGSEA in the germline V gene. CDR3 length equals 12 residues. The V and J ends lost 7 bases and 4 bases respectively, with 13 bases between them. The CDR3 DNA follows: TGCAGCGGATCTACAGGGATCTATGGCTACACCTTC. Its protein is CSGSTGIYGYTF. The full variable domain, with the rest looked up from reference TRBV29-1 and TRBJ1-2, is SAVISQKPSRDICQRGTSLTIQCQVDSQVTMMFWYRQQPGQSLTLIATANQGSEATYESGFVIDKFPISRPNLTFSTLTVSNMSPEDSSIYLCSGSTGIYGYTFGSGTRLTVV.

A remark on this clonotype: The junction and the germline gene differ at one end; a read error may be behind it. The rearrangement joins TRBV7-8 to TRBJ2-7, with 7 bases identical to TRBD1. The length of the CDR3 is 14 residues. From germline, CDR1 is SGHVS and CDR2 FQNEAQ. The CDR3 DNA sequence: TGTGCCAGCACCTTACGACAGGGAGCCTACGAGCAGTACTTC. Encoded protein: CASTLRQGAYEQYF.

The gene calls are TRBV4-1 and TRBJ2-2; D gene uncertain. The germline CDR1 and CDR2 sequences are MGHRA and YSYEKL. The CDR3 totals 18 residues. Trimming stripped 4 bases from V and 3 bases from J, with 21 bases between. The chain's CDR3 is CASSPNARSPRDTGELFF. Here the CDR3 DNA reads TGCGCCAGCAGCCCTAATGCCCGTTCCCCGCGAGACACCGGGGAGCTGTTTTTT.

The table lists this clonotype with a count of one. The rearrangement links TRBV14 to TRBJ1-2; no clear D. This CDR3 has 15 amino acids. Per germline, CDR1 SGHDN and CDR2 FVKESK. Trimming left V 0 bases short and J 6 bases short, with 14 bases between. CDR3 bases: TGTGCCAGCAGCCAAGATAACCCCAAGAGAAATGGCTACACCTTC. This translates into CASSQDNPKRNGYTF. Full variable domain (rest looked up from reference TRBV14 and TRBJ1-2): EAGVTQFPSHSVIEKGQTVTLRCDPISGHDNLYWYRRVMGKEIKFLLHFVKESKQDESGMPNNRFLAERTGGTYSTLKVQPAELEDSGVYFCASSQDNPKRNGYTFGSGTRLTVV.

This chain connects TRBV20-1 to TRBJ1-2; TRBD1 is a possible D gene (6 bases). The germline V and J ends were trimmed by 6 bases and 2 bases, with 25 bases remaining between them. Germline lookup yields CDR1 DFQATT and CDR2 SNEGSKA (reference sequence). The CDR3 spans 17 residues. The CDR3 loop reads CSAYPLANRDINYGYTF. The CDR3 bases are TGCAGTGCCTACCCCTTGGCCAACCGGGACATCAACTATGGCTACACCTTC.

This clonotype was seen once. The DNA for the CDR3 is TGTGCCAGCAGCCCAATCGGCGGTAGCACAGATACGCAGTATTTT. This encodes CASSPIGGSTDTQYF. V and J are TRBV7-3 and TRBJ2-3; D remains unclear. The CDR3 spans 15 residues. V gave up 5 bases and J gave up 0 bases, with 12 bases separating them. The germline V gene encodes CDR1 SGHTA and CDR2 FQGTGA.

The V gene is TRBV7-8, the J gene TRBJ2-7; D possibly matches TRBD1 or TRBD2 (5 bases each). This CDR3 has 14 amino acids. The germline V gene has CDR1 SGHVS and CDR2 FQNEAQ. V gave up 5 bases and J gave up 2 bases, with 13 bases separating them. Here the CDR3 DNA reads TGTGCCAGCAGCGCAACGTTGGGGGCCTACGAGCAGTACTTC. Protein sequence: CASSATLGAYEQYF.

This chain connects TRBV29-1 to TRBJ1-2, with D possibly matching TRBD1 (5 bases). Germline-derived CDR1 and CDR2 are SQVTM and ANQGSEA. There are 16 residues in the CDR3. Trimming left V 0 bases short and J 2 bases short, with 16 bases between. The CDR3 loop is CSVEDAGQSLNYGYTF. Written as DNA, the CDR3 is TGCAGCGTTGAAGACGCGGGGCAGTCACTCAACTATGGCTACACCTTC. Combining the CDR3 with reference TRBV29-1 and TRBJ1-2 gives the whole variable domain SAVISQKPSRDICQRGTSLTIQCQVDSQVTMMFWYRQQPGQSLTLIATANQGSEATYESGFVIDKFPISRPNLTFSTLTVSNMSPEDSSIYLCSVEDAGQSLNYGYTFGSGTRLTVV.

The genes are TRBV7-6 and TRBJ2-7; TRBD2 agrees at 15 bases. The trim removed 5 bases at V and 3 bases at J, leaving 11 bases unmatched. Germline loops: CDR1 SGHVS, CDR2 FNYEAQ. The CDR3 has 18 residues. CDR3 sequence reads: CASSPGLAGGLGGYEQYF. The CDR3 DNA follows: TGTGCCAGCAGCCCGGGACTAGCGGGAGGCCTTGGGGGCTACGAGCAGTACTTC.

The chain is built from TRBV7-3 and TRBJ2-3; TRBD2 aligns across 10 bases. Germline trimming cut 1 base from V and 2 bases from J; bases unmatched to any gene: 9. Germline CDR1 is SGHTA and CDR2 is FQGTGA. This CDR3 is 18 amino acids long. The CDR3 coding sequence is TGTGCCAGCAGCTTAAGTGCGGAGCGGGAGGGCGACACAGATACGCAGTATTTT. Its protein is CASSLSAEREGDTDTQYF.

This clonotype was recorded only once. CDR3 bases: TGTGCCAGCAGTTACAGCAATCTGAACACTGAAGCTTTCTTT. As protein: CASSYSNLNTEAFF. The V call is TRBV6-2 or TRBV6-3, the J call TRBJ1-1; D is uncertain. V lost 2 bases and J 0 bases, leaving 7 bases between the germline ends. Germline CDR1 reads MNHEY; CDR2 reads SVGEGT. The CDR3 contains 14 residues.

The rearrangement uses TRBV7-9 and TRBJ1-1; perhaps TRBD1 as D (5 bases). The CDR3 covers 14 residues. Germline-derived CDR1 and CDR2 are SEHNR and FQNEAQ (reference sequence). Trimming shortened V by 5 bases and J by 5 bases, and 15 bases separated the two germline ends. The DNA for the CDR3 is TGTGCCAGCAGCCCTGGGGGGGTTGGGACTGAAGCTTTCTTT. This encodes CASSPGGVGTEAFF.

The V gene is TRBV12-3 or TRBV12-4, the J gene TRBJ2-3; maybe TRBD2 (5 bases). The V end lost 2 bases, the J end lost 4 bases, and 7 bases lay between the germline ends. The CDR3 loop spans 13 amino acids. The CDR3 protein is CASSLLASDTQYF. Here the CDR3 DNA reads TGTGCCAGCAGTTTACTAGCCTCAGATACGCAGTATTTT.

The chain is built from TRBV7-8 and TRBJ2-6; 8 bases agree with TRBD1. Germline V lookup: CDR1 SGHVS, CDR2 FQNEAQ. V gave up 6 bases and J gave up 0 bases; unmatched junction bases: 7. The CDR3 is 17 residues long. DNA of the CDR3: TGTGCCAGCAGGGGCGGGACAGGAATCTCTGGGGCCAACGTCCTGACTTTC. Residues: CASRGGTGISGANVLTF. Complete variable domain (other parts from reference TRBV7-8 and TRBJ2-6): GAGVSQSPRYKVAKRGQDVALRCDPISGHVSLFWYQQALGQGPEFLTYFQNEAQLDKSGLPSDRFFAERPEGSVSTLKIQRTQQEDSAVYLCASRGGTGISGANVLTFGAGSRLTVL.

This chain joins TRBV5-1 and TRBJ2-7; D is possibly TRBD1 or TRBD2 (6 bases each). V lost 2 bases and J lost 4, with 19 bases in between. The CDR3 has 16 residues. CDR1 and CDR2 from the germline V gene are SGHRS and YFSETQ. As DNA, the CDR3 is TGCGCCAGCAGCTTCGGGGAAGGGGGAGGAGGTTACGAGCAGTACTTC. Translation gives CASSFGEGGGGYEQYF.

The chain joins TRBV7-2 to TRBJ2-6, with D unclear. CDR3 length: 14 residues. In germline, CDR1 is SGHTA, CDR2 FQGNSA. V gave up 5 bases and J gave up 0 bases, with 5 bases separating them. DNA of the CDR3: TGTGCCAGCAGCCCCGCCTCTGGGGCCAACGTCCTGACTTTC. Its translation: CASSPASGANVLTF.

The DNA for the CDR3 is TGTGCCAGCAGTCGCTCAGGCCCCTCGGTCGATGAGCAGTTCTTC. Translating it yields CASSRSGPSVDEQFF. This chain uses TRBV12-3 or TRBV12-4 with TRBJ2-1, with D hard to call. The CDR3 has 15 residues. V was trimmed by 5 bases and J by 8 bases, leaving 19 bases between them.

The chain is built from TRBV13 and TRBJ2-5; tentative D call: TRBD1 (7 bases). With 5 bases removed from V and 4 bases from J, the gap between germline ends came to 14 bases. The germline gives CDR1 PRHDT, CDR2 FYEKMQ (reference sequence). This CDR3 has 14 amino acids. CDR3 DNA: TGTGCCAGCAGCGGGACAGAGGGGGGAGAGACCCAGTACTTC. Encoded protein: CASSGTEGGETQYF.

This chain uses TRBV6-6 with TRBJ1-3; no definite D call. This CDR3 spans 12 amino acids. V lost 5 bases, J lost 4 bases, and 6 bases lay in between. Germline V gene sequence: CDR1 MNHNY, CDR2 SVGAGI (reference sequence). The CDR3 sequence: CASSPQGNTIYF. The CDR3, as DNA: TGTGCCAGCAGTCCACAAGGAAACACCATATATTTT.

The V and J genes are TRBV7-9 and TRBJ2-1; 7 nucleotides match TRBD2. The CDR3 sequence is 16 residues long. V trimming: 1 base; J trimming: 2 bases; junction bases outside the gene matches: 5. The germline V gene encodes CDR1 SEHNR and CDR2 FQNEAQ (reference sequence). The CDR3 sequence is CASSLEWSGTYNEQFF. CDR3 nucleotide sequence: TGTGCCAGCAGCTTAGAATGGAGCGGGACCTACAATGAGCAGTTCTTC.

This clonotype was counted once. The chain combines TRBV10-2 with TRBJ1-5, with D unresolved. CDR3 length equals 14 residues. V lost 3 bases and J lost 7, with 13 bases in between. The V gene's germline CDR1 is WSHSY and CDR2 SAAADI. CDR3 amino acids: CASSEAGMVQPQHF. The CDR3 bases are TGCGCCAGCAGTGAAGCCGGGATGGTGCAGCCCCAGCATTTT.

This chain connects TRBV20-1 to TRBJ2-6; maybe TRBD1 (6 bases). CDR1 is DFQATT, CDR2 SNEGSKA, per germline (reference sequence). This CDR3 is 16 amino acids long. V was shortened by 3 bases and J by 0 bases, with 12 bases between the two germline ends. The chain's CDR3 is CSASRQVSSGANVLTF. The CDR3 region has the DNA TGCAGTGCTAGTCGACAGGTTAGCTCTGGGGCCAACGTCCTGACTTTC.

Remarks on this clonotype: Since no conserved phenylalanine or tryptophan closes the CDR3, a read error is the likely cause. This chain links TRBV30 with TRBJ1-1; D may be TRBD1 (6 bases). Trimming cost V 4 bases and J 1 base, with 19 bases left between them. The CDR3 totals 16 residues. The germline V gene encodes CDR1 GTSNPN and CDR2 SVGIG (reference sequence). The CDR3 protein is CAWNGGEILSNTEAFV. Here the CDR3 DNA reads TGTGCCTGGAATGGGGGCGAAATCCTCTCGAACACTGAAGCTTTCGTT.

The rearrangement links TRBV6-5 to TRBJ2-1, with 9 nucleotides matching TRBD1. This CDR3 comprises 16 residues. Germline V gene sequence: CDR1 MNHEY, CDR2 SVGAGI. Trimming at V came to 4 bases and at J to 4 bases, leaving 8 bases not matched to a gene. The CDR3 nucleotides read TGTGCCAGCAGTTCGGGTTGGACAGGGGATTACAATGAGCAGTTCTTC. It yields the protein CASSSGWTGDYNEQFF.

The genes are TRBV9 and TRBJ2-5; 8 bases agree with TRBD1. V lost 3 bases, J lost 3 bases, and 10 bases stayed unmatched. The germline V gene encodes CDR1 SGDLS and CDR2 YYNGEE. The CDR3 length is 16 residues. The CDR3 is CASSGVKQGVEETQYF. The DNA of the CDR3 is TGTGCCAGCAGCGGTGTGAAACAGGGGGTAGAAGAGACCCAGTACTTC.

The chain carries TRBV12-3 or TRBV12-4 and TRBJ2-2, with unresolved D. The CDR3 runs 14 residues. Trimming shortened V by 3 bases and J by 2 bases, and 7 bases separated the two germline ends. The CDR3 DNA sequence: TGTGCCAGCAGTTTTAGTCTCAACACCGGGGAGCTGTTTTTT. It codes for CASSFSLNTGELFF.

The V gene is TRBV5-1, the J gene TRBJ2-7; D may be TRBD1 or TRBD2 (5 bases each). The V gene lost 0 bases and the J gene lost 6 bases, with 16 bases spanning the gap. Germline V gives CDR1 SGHRS, CDR2 YFSETQ. The CDR3 consists of 15 residues. The CDR3 coding sequence is TGCGCCAGCAGCTTGGATGGGGGAGTAGGACGCGAGCAGTACTTC. Translated, it gives CASSLDGGVGREQYF.

The CDR3 region has the DNA TGTGCCAGCAGCTTGCAGCTCGCCAGGGAGACCCAGTACTTC. It translates to CASSLQLARETQYF. The V call is TRBV5-4, the J call TRBJ2-5; D not certain. CDR3 length: 14 amino acids. Trimming shortened V by 1 base and J by 5 bases, and 12 bases separated the two germline ends. Germline loops: CDR1 SGHNT, CDR2 YYREEE (reference sequence).

The chain joins TRBV5-6 to TRBJ2-2; the D is unclear. Deletions cut 2 bases from V and 6 bases from J, with 8 bases between. CDR1 is SGHDT and CDR2 is YYEEEE in the germline V gene. This CDR3 contains 13 residues. The CDR3 DNA reads TGTGCCAGCAGCTTTCCCGGCCCCGGGGAGCTGTTTTTT. Translating it yields CASSFPGPGELFF.